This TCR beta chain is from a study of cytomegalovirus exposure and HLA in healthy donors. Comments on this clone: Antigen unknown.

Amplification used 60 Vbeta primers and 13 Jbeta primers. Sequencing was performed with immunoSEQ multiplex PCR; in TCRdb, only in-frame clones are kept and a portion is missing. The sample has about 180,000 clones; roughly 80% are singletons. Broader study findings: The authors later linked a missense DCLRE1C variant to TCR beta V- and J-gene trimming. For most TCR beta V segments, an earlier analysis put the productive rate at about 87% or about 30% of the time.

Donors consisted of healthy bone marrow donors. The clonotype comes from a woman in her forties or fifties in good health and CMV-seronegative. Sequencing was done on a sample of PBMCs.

CDR3 protein: CASSTLRAGNTIYF. CDR3 DNA: TGTGCCAGCAGCACCCTGAGGGCCGGAAACACCATATATTTT. The chain recombines TRBV11-2 with TRBJ1-3; no clear D gene. CDR1 SGHAT and CDR2 FQNNGV come from the germline V gene. The CDR3 totals 14 residues. The V end lost 5 bases, the J end lost 4 bases, and 12 bases lay between the germline ends. Full variable domain (outside the CDR3, taken from reference TRBV11-2 and TRBJ1-3): EAGVAQSPRYKIIEKRQSVAFWCNPISGHATLYWYQQILGQGPKLLIQFQNNGVVDDSQLPKDRFSAERLKGVDSTLKIQPAKLEDSAVYLCASSTLRAGNTIYFGEGSWLTVV.